The 24 T cell receptor beta chains below come from one sample, sequenced in a study of cytomegalovirus exposure and HLA in healthy donors. PCR amplification relied on 60 Vbeta primers (plus 13 Jbeta primers). Produced via immunoSEQ multiplex PCR; TCRdb's table is partial and in-frame only. This table holds 110,000 to 150,000 clones, 75% to 90% found once. The sequencing sample was made of PBMCs. All receptors come from a female donor in good health and CMV-seronegative.

CDR3 protein: CASSARPGRLYEKLFF. CDR3 sequence (DNA): TGTGCCAGCAGTGCCAGGCCCGGGAGACTTTATGAAAAACTGTTTTTT. The rearrangement uses TRBV6-1 and TRBJ1-4; unclear D gene. Germline CDR1 reads MNHNS; CDR2 reads SASEGT. The CDR3 has 16 residues. Deletions cut 4 bases from V and 6 bases from J, with 18 bases between.

V usage is TRBV27 and J usage is TRBJ2-3; 14 bases agree with TRBD2. The CDR3 is 18 residues long. V shed 4 bases and J 6 bases; nucleotides not matched to a gene: 12. Germline V gene lookup returns CDR1 MNHEY and CDR2 SMNVEV (reference sequence). The CDR3: CASSSLLGLAGGGDTQYF. As DNA, the CDR3 is TGTGCCAGCAGTTCTCTCCTCGGACTAGCGGGAGGAGGGGATACGCAGTATTTT.

The genes are TRBV11-1 and TRBJ2-7, with D maybe TRBD2 (5 bases). The V end was cut by 0 bases, the J end by 2 bases, with 11 bases between. The germline CDR1 and CDR2 sequences are SGHAT and FQDESV (reference sequence). This CDR3 region has 15 residues. The CDR3 coding sequence is TGTGCCAGCAGCTTAGCCGGACTCCTGCCCTACGAGCAGTACTTC. Its translation is CASSLAGLLPYEQYF.

V usage is TRBV5-6 and J usage is TRBJ1-5; D is perhaps TRBD1 (6 bases). Germline V gene data show CDR1 as SGHDT and CDR2 as YYEEEE. This CDR3 comprises 15 residues. V was clipped by 4 bases and J by 0 bases, with 11 bases between them. This chain's CDR3 is CASSRTEYSNQPQHF. DNA for the CDR3: TGTGCCAGCAGCCGGACAGAATATAGCAATCAGCCCCAGCATTTT.

V usage is TRBV6-5 and J usage is TRBJ1-4; no firm D call. The CDR3 spans 13 residues. Germline loops: CDR1 MNHEY, CDR2 SVGAGI. Trimming shortened V by 5 bases and J by 8 bases, and 12 bases separated the two germline ends. CDR3 nucleotide sequence: TGTGCCAGCAGTCTGGGAGCCGGGGAAAAACTGTTTTTT. Translating gives CASSLGAGEKLFF.

The rearrangement links TRBV5-1 to TRBJ2-2, with 10 bases aligning to TRBD2. Germline-derived CDR1 and CDR2 are SGHRS and YFSETQ. This CDR3 has 16 residues. Losses at the gene ends were 4 bases for V and 4 bases for J; bases not matched to a gene: 7. The CDR3 protein is CASSLRTSGTTGELFF. The DNA for the CDR3 is TGCGCCAGCAGCCTACGGACTAGCGGAACCACCGGGGAGCTGTTTTTT.

The V gene is TRBV29-1, the J gene TRBJ1-2; D call uncertain. The V gene lost 5 bases and the J gene lost 8 bases, with 15 bases spanning the gap. This CDR3 region has 12 residues. CDR1 and CDR2 (germline): SQVTM, ANQGSEA. CDR3 protein: CSVIPGPGGYTF. The CDR3 nucleotides are TGCAGCGTTATCCCGGGTCCGGGGGGCTACACCTTC.

This clone was observed a few times. V and J are TRBV6-1 and TRBJ1-4, with 9 bases lining up with TRBD1. The CDR3 totals 14 residues. The germline V gene encodes CDR1 MNHNS and CDR2 SASEGT. J lost 7 bases, V lost 7 bases, and 7 bases had no gene match. The CDR3 DNA follows: TGTGCCAGCATTCTAGACAGGGGGTTTGAAAAACTGTTTTTT. Translation: CASILDRGFEKLFF.

The chain is built from TRBV5-1 and TRBJ2-3; 10 bases fit TRBD1. Germline values: CDR1 SGHRS, CDR2 YFSETQ. The CDR3 is 16 amino acids. J gave up 0 bases and V 4 bases, and 5 bases lay outside the gene matches. The CDR3 DNA sequence: TGCGCCAGCAGCCGAGGACAGGGGGGTAGCACAGATACGCAGTATTTT. Its protein product is CASSRGQGGSTDTQYF.

The genes are TRBV29-1 and TRBJ2-3; D is possibly TRBD2 (5 bases). The germline CDR1 and CDR2 sequences are SQVTM and ANQGSEA. CDR3 length equals 14 residues. V shed 0 bases and J shed 5 bases, with 12 bases lying between them. The DNA for the CDR3 is TGCAGCGTTGAAGACGTCCTAGCAAGAGATACGCAGTATTTT. It encodes CSVEDVLARDTQYF.

The V and J genes are TRBV7-8 and TRBJ1-2; the match to TRBD1 covers 7 bases. This CDR3 region has 16 residues. In germline, CDR1 is SGHVS, CDR2 FQNEAQ. V shed 2 bases, J shed 7 bases, and the junction held 13 bases outside the gene matches. CDR3: CASSLFPQGGFGGYTF. CDR3 nucleotides: TGTGCCAGCAGCTTATTCCCCCAGGGGGGATTTGGTGGCTACACCTTC.

The rearrangement uses TRBV5-4 and TRBJ1-1, with 8 positions matching TRBD1. This CDR3 has 15 amino acids. Germline CDR1 is SGHNT and CDR2 is YYREEE (reference sequence). Losses at the gene ends were 6 bases for V and 7 bases for J; bases not matched to a gene: 14. The CDR3 loop is CASNFGPGGKIEAFF. CDR3 in DNA: TGTGCCAGCAACTTCGGACCAGGGGGCAAAATTGAAGCTTTCTTT.

The chain uses TRBV25-1 and TRBJ1-3; no clear D. Trimming left V 3 bases short and J 3 bases short, with 9 bases between. The CDR3 length is 14 residues. In germline, CDR1 is MGHDK, CDR2 SYGVNS. In nucleotides, the CDR3 is TGTGCCAGCAGTGAGGTTTCAGGTGGAAACACCATATATTTT. Protein sequence: CASSEVSGGNTIYF.

On this clone itself: At one end, the junction sequence differs from germline, possibly due to a read error. The chain links TRBV30 to TRBJ2-6; 8 bases are shared with TRBD1. CDR1 and CDR2 from the germline V gene are GTSNPN and SVGIG (reference sequence). This CDR3 comprises 19 residues. CDR3 protein: CAFLPYRGSLVSGSNVLTF. CDR3 in DNA: TGTGCCTTTCTACCCTACAGGGGGTCCCTCGTCTCTGGGTCCAACGTCCTGACTTTC.

The V and J genes are TRBV6-5 and TRBJ2-1, with TRBD2 matching over 7 bases. With V trimmed by 3 bases and J by 4 bases, 9 bases remained unmatched. Germline-derived CDR1 and CDR2 are MNHEY and SVGAGI. The CDR3 runs 16 residues. CDR3 in amino acids: CASSYGGRGRYNEQFF. The CDR3, as DNA: TGTGCCAGCAGTTATGGCGGGAGAGGAAGGTACAATGAGCAGTTCTTC.

This clone showed up just a few times. The V gene is TRBV9, the J gene TRBJ2-5; D might be TRBD1 (6 bases). This CDR3 is built from 14 residues. Germline assignment: CDR1 SGDLS and CDR2 YYNGEE. V lost 0 bases and J 8 bases, leaving 14 bases between the germline ends. In DNA, the CDR3 is TGTGCCAGCAGCGTAGTCCCGGGCAGGGGAACCCAGTACTTC. It encodes CASSVVPGRGTQYF.

V usage is TRBV4-1 and J usage is TRBJ2-7; 12 bases fit TRBD1. The CDR3 length is 17 residues. Germline loops: CDR1 MGHRA, CDR2 YSYEKL. V lost 4 bases to trimming and J lost 6 bases; unmatched junction nucleotides: 13. DNA for the CDR3: TGCGCCAGCAGCCCTCCTCCCCCGGGACAGGGGGCAGGCGAGCAGTACTTC. Translated: CASSPPPPGQGAGEQYF.

The V gene is TRBV15, the J gene TRBJ2-7, with 7 bases identical to TRBD1. CDR1 and CDR2 from the germline V gene are LNHNV and YYDKDF (reference sequence). V dropped 5 bases and J dropped 4; count of bases not matched to a gene: 14. This CDR3 has 16 amino acids. CDR3 amino acids: CATSGTRQGPPYEQYF. The CDR3 bases are TGTGCCACCAGCGGGACAAGACAGGGTCCACCGTACGAGCAGTACTTC.

The chain carries TRBV7-2 and TRBJ1-2; 12 bases map to TRBD1. J gave up 2 bases and V 5 bases, and 3 bases lay outside the gene matches. Germline CDR1 and CDR2: SGHTA and FQGNSA. This CDR3 region has 15 residues. CDR3 DNA: TGTGCCAGCAGCCTGGGGACAGGGGGCAACTATGGCTACACCTTC. Its protein product is CASSLGTGGNYGYTF.

The chain joins TRBV9 to TRBJ2-2; maybe TRBD1 (6 bases). The CDR3 spans 15 residues. CDR1 is SGDLS, CDR2 YYNGEE, per germline. Trimming pared 3 bases from V and 3 bases from J, leaving 12 bases between. CDR3 bases: TGTGCCAGCAGCGGGACGGACAGAGACACCGGGGAGCTGTTTTTT. It specifies CASSGTDRDTGELFF.

This clone occurred once. The chain links TRBV19 to TRBJ2-2, with a possible D match to TRBD2 (6 bases). The CDR3 has 14 amino acids. The V gene's germline CDR1 is LNHDA and CDR2 SQIVND (reference sequence). Trimming took off 6 bases at V and 6 bases at J, with 14 bases between the two ends. CDR3 coding DNA: TGTGCCAGTAGACTTAACCCTAGCGCCGGGGAGCTGTTTTTT. Translating gives CASRLNPSAGELFF.

This clone was observed a few times. V usage is TRBV6-4 and J usage is TRBJ2-3, with 9 bases lining up with TRBD1. CDR1 is MRHNA and CDR2 is SNTAGT in the germline V gene. Trimming cost V 3 bases and J 0 bases; bases outside gene matches: 1. The CDR3 has 15 amino acids. As DNA, the CDR3 is TGTGCCAGCAGTGAAACAGGGGGCAGCACAGATACGCAGTATTTT. Its protein is CASSETGGSTDTQYF.

The chain recombines TRBV29-1 with TRBJ2-3; TRBD2 agrees at 11 bases. V lost 0 bases and J lost 1; bases outside the gene matches: 12. The CDR3 contains 19 residues. CDR1 SQVTM and CDR2 ANQGSEA come from the germline V gene. The DNA of the CDR3 is TGCAGCGTTGAAGATCCACTAGCGGGAGAGGCGTCTCGCACAGATACGCAGTATTTT. Its translation: CSVEDPLAGEASRTDTQYF.

This clone appeared a few times. The V call is TRBV10-2, the J call TRBJ1-1; D uncertain. V was shortened by 3 bases and J by 3 bases, with 14 bases between the two germline ends. CDR1 WSHSY and CDR2 SAAADI come from the germline V gene. The CDR3 contains 15 residues. The chain's CDR3 is CASSDKFRLDTEAFF. The CDR3 coding sequence is TGCGCCAGCAGTGATAAATTCAGACTTGACACTGAAGCTTTCTTT.